This paragraph covers one T cell receptor (beta chain) sequence. This sample is drawn from a study of blood T cell repertoires in COVID-19. Turning to the study itself: Specimens from acute and convalescent COVID-19 originated in the United States, Italy and Spain.

Authors' analysis steps: From reference gene primer amplification, estimates of nucleated cell counts were derived. Clones were read by immunoSEQ multiplex PCR, and TCRdb kept only the in-frame ones, dropping some. The DNA was the basis for D and trimming; V, J and clone size are from that table. Found here are about 76,000 clones, almost 85% of them singletons; the top ten hold around 9.6%. Seattle's enrolled individuals joined amid active infection and were then monitored longitudinally. Trimming removed 8 bases from V and 3 bases from J; junction bases left unmatched: 17. The CDR3 is made up of 20 amino acids. Germline lookup yields CDR1 MNHNS and CDR2 SASEGT.

Sequenced input: peripheral blood. This clonotype was obtained from a man aged 50 or older with COVID-19, enrolled during active disease. V gene TRBV6-1 combines with J gene TRBJ2-6; 12 bases map to TRBD1. The CDR3 DNA is TGTGCCAGCTGTGGGCCCGCTGCGGGGACAGGGGGCGTTGGGGCCAACGTCCTGACTTTC. Amino acid sequence: CASCGPAAGTGGVGANVLTF.